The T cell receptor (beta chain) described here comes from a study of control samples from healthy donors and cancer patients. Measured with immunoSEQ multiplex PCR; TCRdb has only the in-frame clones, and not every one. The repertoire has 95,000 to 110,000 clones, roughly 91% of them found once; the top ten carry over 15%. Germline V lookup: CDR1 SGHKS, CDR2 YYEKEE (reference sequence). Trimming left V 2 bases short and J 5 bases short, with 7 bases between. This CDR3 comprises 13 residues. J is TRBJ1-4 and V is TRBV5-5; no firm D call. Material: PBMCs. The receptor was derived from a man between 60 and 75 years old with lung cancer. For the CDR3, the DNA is TGTGCCAGCAGCTTCGGGGTGAATGAAAAACTGTTTTTT. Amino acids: CASSFGVNEKLFF.